Presented here are 23 T cell receptor beta chains from one specimen sequenced in a study of shared clonotypes between healthy human individuals. Clones were read by immunoSEQ multiplex PCR, and TCRdb kept only the in-frame ones, dropping some. The sample has roughly 2,000,000 clones, approximately 95% seen once; the top ten hold 1.2%. Naive CD8 cells were CD45RO-negative, positively selected for CCR7, excluding terminally differentiated effector memory CD45RA+ cells. Sequencing input: naive CD8+ T cells sorted from blood. The receptors here all came from a man in his late teens or twenties in good health.

This chain uses TRBV7-9 with TRBJ1-4; 7 bases map to TRBD1. CDR1 SEHNR and CDR2 FQNEAQ come from the germline V gene (reference sequence). With V trimmed by 1 base and J by 4 bases, 3 bases remained unmatched. CDR3 size: 15 residues. The CDR3 sequence is CASSLVGTDNEKLFF. The CDR3 DNA reads TGTGCCAGCAGCTTAGTTGGGACAGATAATGAAAAACTGTTTTTT.

The genes are TRBV29-1 and TRBJ2-1, with D perhaps TRBD2 (6 bases). Germline CDR1 reads SQVTM; CDR2 reads ANQGSEA. The length of the CDR3 is 13 residues. V lost 5 bases to trimming and J lost 3 bases, with 11 bases between them. The CDR3 region has the DNA TGCAGCGTTAGGGCTAGCGACTACAATGAGCAGTTCTTC. Translating it yields CSVRASDYNEQFF.

Remarks on this clone: This specimen includes other DNA sequences encoding the same CDR3. This CDR3 is CASSLGGEQYF. CDR3 nucleotide sequence: TGTGCCAGCAGCTTGGGTGGGGAGCAGTACTTC. V usage is TRBV5-4 and J usage is TRBJ2-7, with D uncertain. V lost 0 bases and J lost 7, with 5 bases in between. CDR1 and CDR2 (germline): SGHNT, YYREEE (reference sequence). The CDR3 spans 11 residues. Full variable domain (outside the CDR3, taken from reference TRBV5-4 and TRBJ2-7): ETGVTQSPTHLIKTRGQQVTLRCSSQSGHNTVSWYQQALGQGPQFIFQYYREEENGRGNFPPRFSGLQFPNYSSELNVNALELDDSALYLCASSLGGEQYFGPGTRLTVT.

The gene calls are TRBV30 and TRBJ2-2; D is possibly TRBD1 or TRBD2 (6 bases each). Between the trimmed V and J ends, which lost 4 bases and 6 bases, there was a span of 9 bases. The CDR3 runs to 12 residues. CDR1 GTSNPN and CDR2 SVGIG come from the germline V gene (reference sequence). The CDR3 bases are TGTGCCTGGACAGGGGAGGCCGGGGAGCTGTTTTTT. Residues: CAWTGEAGELFF.

A single count supports this clone. The identical CDR3 is also encoded by other nucleotide sequences in the sample. The chain has TRBV6-5 and TRBJ1-1, with a weak D call TRBD1 (6 bases). Trimming took 2 bases from V and 4 from J, leaving 11 bases between them. Per germline, CDR1 MNHEY and CDR2 SVGAGI. The CDR3 consists of 14 residues. CDR3 residues: CASSYLEGGTEAFF. For the CDR3, the DNA is TGTGCCAGCAGTTACCTGGAAGGGGGCACTGAAGCTTTCTTT.

The chain is built from TRBV7-9 and TRBJ2-7; 9 bases match TRBD2. CDR3 length: 18 amino acids. Germline trimming cut 1 base from V and 3 bases from J; bases unmatched to any gene: 13. Germline V lookup: CDR1 SEHNR, CDR2 FQNEAQ (reference sequence). CDR3 coding DNA: TGTGCCAGCAGCTTAGTAGGGCTAGCGGGACCGTCCTACTACGAGCAGTACTTC. Translation gives CASSLVGLAGPSYYEQYF. Full variable domain (missing parts from reference TRBV7-9 and TRBJ2-7): DTGVSQNPRHKITKRGQNVTFRCDPISEHNRLYWYRQTLGQGPEFLTYFQNEAQLEKSRLLSDRFSAERPKGSFSTLEIQRTEQGDSAMYLCASSLVGLAGPSYYEQYFGPGTRLTVT.

The chain joins TRBV27 to TRBJ1-2, with D possibly TRBD1 on 6 matching bases. This CDR3 is built from 15 residues. V was shortened by 4 bases and J by 4 bases, with 16 bases between the two germline ends. Germline V gene sequence: CDR1 MNHEY, CDR2 SMNVEV (reference sequence). CDR3: CASSSPEGGSYGYTF. In DNA form, the CDR3 reads TGTGCCAGCAGTTCCCCGGAGGGGGGAAGCTATGGCTACACCTTC.

V gene TRBV5-1 combines with J gene TRBJ1-2; D is uncertain. Germline loops: CDR1 SGHRS, CDR2 YFSETQ. Deletions cut 6 bases from V and 0 bases from J, with 12 bases between. The CDR3 has 14 amino acids. The DNA of the CDR3 is TGCGCCAGCACGGCGGCAGGTGCTAACTATGGCTACACCTTC. Translating gives CASTAAGANYGYTF.

J is TRBJ2-7 and V is TRBV28; D is ambiguous. Germline V lookup: CDR1 MDHEN, CDR2 SYDVKM. The CDR3 has 12 residues. With 3 bases removed from V and 5 bases from J, the gap between germline ends came to 8 bases. The CDR3 is CASSFYNNEQYF. In DNA, the CDR3 is TGTGCCAGCAGTTTTTACAATAACGAGCAGTACTTC.

The genes are TRBV11-3 and TRBJ2-7; the D is unclear. The CDR3 is made up of 12 amino acids. Deletions cut 4 bases from V and 0 bases from J, with 4 bases between. CDR1 is SGHNT and CDR2 is YENEEA in the germline V gene. CDR3 region: CASSSDSYEQYF. CDR3 nucleotide sequence: TGTGCCAGCAGCTCGGACTCCTACGAGCAGTACTTC.

This clone was counted a few times. Other DNA sequences in this specimen translate into the identical CDR3. The chain links TRBV6-1 to TRBJ2-7, with 7 bases identical to TRBD1. Trimming removed 2 bases from V and 4 bases from J; junction bases left unmatched: 5. Germline lookup yields CDR1 MNHNS and CDR2 SASEGT. CDR3 length: 14 amino acids. The CDR3 nucleotides are TGTGCCAGCAGTGAATTGGGACAGTCTTACGAGCAGTACTTC. Protein: CASSELGQSYEQYF.

The V and J genes are TRBV6-5 and TRBJ2-1; a weak D match, TRBD2 (6 bases). Germline lookup yields CDR1 MNHEY and CDR2 SVGAGI. This CDR3 has 15 residues. The ends were cut back, 6 bases at V and 4 bases at J, with 16 bases in the middle. CDR3 in DNA: TGTGCCAGCAGCAGGACTACGAATCCTTACAATGAGCAGTTCTTC. It yields the protein CASSRTTNPYNEQFF.

V gene TRBV5-6 combines with J gene TRBJ1-1, with TRBD1 identical over 8 bases. Unmatched junction bases numbered 14, after V lost 3 bases and J lost 7 bases. Per the germline V gene, CDR1 is SGHDT and CDR2 is YYEEEE. There are 16 residues in the CDR3. CDR3 DNA: TGTGCCAGCAGCTATCGGACAGGGTTTGGTCTAAGTGAAGCTTTCTTT. It translates to CASSYRTGFGLSEAFF.

This chain links TRBV9 with TRBJ2-1; 9 bases map to TRBD2. V shed 4 bases, J shed 4 bases, and the junction held 15 bases outside the gene matches. This CDR3 comprises 18 residues. Germline CDR1 reads SGDLS; CDR2 reads YYNGEE. The CDR3 sequence is CASSPGGLASSDYNEQFF. CDR3 in DNA: TGTGCCAGCAGCCCTGGGGGACTAGCCTCTTCCGATTACAATGAGCAGTTCTTC.

The table lists this clone with a count of one. The chain couples TRBV10-3 to TRBJ2-5, with D tentatively TRBD2 (7 bases). Germline-derived CDR1 and CDR2 are ENHRY and SYGVKD. The germline V and J ends were trimmed by 5 bases and 4 bases, with 17 bases remaining between them. The CDR3 is made up of 15 amino acids. In nucleotides, the CDR3 is TGTGCCATCAGTCCTTTGGGGGGGGCGGCAGAGACCCAGTACTTC. Protein: CAISPLGGAAETQYF.

This clone was picked up one time. V is TRBV6-1 and J is TRBJ2-3; D is unresolved. CDR1 and CDR2 from the germline V gene are MNHNS and SASEGT. The ends were cut back, 1 base at V and 2 bases at J, with 1 base in the middle. CDR3 length equals 12 residues. The CDR3, as DNA: TGTGCCAGCAGTGAAGACACAGATACGCAGTATTTT. Its protein product is CASSEDTDTQYF.

For this clone: Other DNA sequences in this specimen translate into the identical CDR3. The chain carries TRBV27 and TRBJ2-6; tentative D call: TRBD1 (5 bases). The germline V and J ends were trimmed by 5 bases and 0 bases, with 11 bases remaining between them. Germline lookup yields CDR1 MNHEY and CDR2 SMNVEV (reference sequence). This CDR3 contains 16 residues. In DNA, the CDR3 is TGTGCCAGCAGTCCTACAGGAGTCTCTGGGGCCAACGTCCTGACTTTC. Residues: CASSPTGVSGANVLTF. The full variable domain, rest sourced from reference TRBV27 and TRBJ2-6, is EAQVTQNPRYLITVTGKKLTVTCSQNMNHEYMSWYRQDPGLGLRQIYYSMNVEVTDKGDVPEGYKVSRKEKRNFPLILESPSPNQTSLYFCASSPTGVSGANVLTFGAGSRLTVL.

V usage is TRBV28 and J usage is TRBJ2-3; D remains unclear. V was shortened by 6 bases and J by 4 bases, with 17 bases between the two germline ends. CDR1 and CDR2 from the germline V gene are MDHEN and SYDVKM. The CDR3 loop spans 15 amino acids. In DNA form, the CDR3 reads TGTGCCAGCAGCCACGGCGCGGTATTTCCAGATACGCAGTATTTT. Amino acid sequence: CASSHGAVFPDTQYF.

The chain couples TRBV27 to TRBJ2-7; no reliable D call. Trimming took off 3 bases at V and 6 bases at J, with 15 bases between the two ends. Germline CDR1 reads MNHEY; CDR2 reads SMNVEV (reference sequence). This CDR3 is 14 amino acids long. For the CDR3, the DNA is TGTGCCAGCAGTTTTTCCGGCTACATGGGCGAGCAGTACTTC. Encoded protein: CASSFSGYMGEQYF.

The chain couples TRBV7-2 to TRBJ2-1; 9 bases line up with TRBD1. V trimming: 4 bases; J trimming: 8 bases; junction bases outside the gene matches: 9. This CDR3 spans 15 amino acids. CDR1 and CDR2 from the germline V gene are SGHTA and FQGNSA. In DNA form, the CDR3 reads TGTGCCAGCAGCTCCCGGGACAGGGCAGGGGATGAGCAGTTCTTC. Protein: CASSSRDRAGDEQFF. Filled out from reference TRBV7-2 and TRBJ2-1, the complete variable domain reads GAGVSQSPSNKVTEKGKDVELRCDPISGHTALYWYRQSLGQGLEFLIYFQGNSAPDKSGLPSDRFSAERTGGSVSTLTIQRTQQEDSAVYLCASSSRDRAGDEQFFGPGTRLTVL.

The rearrangement links TRBV19 to TRBJ1-1, with 11 nucleotides matching TRBD1. This CDR3 contains 16 residues. The V segment lost 5 bases and the J segment 3 bases; nucleotides outside the gene matches: 8. Germline V lookup: CDR1 LNHDA, CDR2 SQIVND (reference sequence). The CDR3, as DNA: TGTGCCAGTAGTTTGGGACAGGGGGACCTTGACACTGAAGCTTTCTTT. Its protein product is CASSLGQGDLDTEAFF.

The chain carries TRBV5-1 and TRBJ1-2; 7 positions match TRBD1. Germline V lookup: CDR1 SGHRS, CDR2 YFSETQ. This CDR3 region has 17 residues. V trimming: 4 bases; J trimming: 0 bases; junction bases outside the gene matches: 12. CDR3 loop: CASSPGGRGLANYGYTF. CDR3 bases: TGCGCCAGCAGCCCGGGGGGCAGGGGGTTAGCTAACTATGGCTACACCTTC.

The chain has TRBV27 and TRBJ1-5, with D maybe TRBD1 (6 bases). Trimming cost V 10 bases and J 7 bases, with 17 bases left between them. The germline V gene has CDR1 MNHEY and CDR2 SMNVEV (reference sequence). This CDR3 region has 13 residues. CDR3: CATGSQGRQPQHF. The CDR3 bases are TGTGCCACCGGCTCACAGGGAAGGCAGCCCCAGCATTTT.